This T cell receptor beta chain came from a study of T cells in Graves' hyperthyroidism and ophthalmopathy. Study at large: At initial diagnosis, before any treatment had begun, peripheral blood was obtained.

V was cut by 0 bases and J by 0 bases, with 8 bases left in between. The CDR3 covers 15 residues. CDR1 and CDR2 from the germline V gene are GTSNPN and SVGIG (reference sequence). From RNA transcripts, TCR beta CDR3 regions were amplified. Initially, a first-round RT-PCR of the TCR CDR3 employed the HTBI primer set. MiXCR was run by TCRdb on the multiplex PCR reads, yielding one entry per CDR3 protein. The sample holds fewer than 450,000 distinct CDR3 sequences; more than 12% are singletons and the top ten take 28%. Thyroid ultrasound and orbital computed tomography, with clinical symptoms and serum thyroxine and TRAb, informed diagnoses. Fresh 10 ml peripheral blood yielded PBMCs. There are many counts of this clonotype.

Sequencing used blood. The clonotype was recovered from a man aged 50 or older with Graves' ophthalmopathy. V gene TRBV30 combines with J gene TRBJ2-2; TRBD1 might be the D (5 bases). CDR3 region: CAWSVARANTGELFF. The CDR3 nucleotides are TGTGCCTGGAGTGTAGCCAGGGCGAACACCGGGGAGCTGTTTTTT.